The rows below give T cell receptor beta chains drawn from one sample of a study of T cell responses to AZD1222 COVID-19 vaccine. Repertoires were generated with immunoSEQ multiplex PCR, while TCRdb's copy carries only in-frame clones and drops some. The sample includes 95,000 to 150,000 clones, roughly 92% of them seen just once. Material: peripheral blood, obtained on day 0 of AZD1222 vaccination. The receptors were sampled from an adult in good health. Each CDR3 is given with its conserved first and last residue.

J: TRBJ1-5; V: TRBV10-3; CDR3: CAIKTGVYGNQPQHF
J: TRBJ2-3; V: TRBV25-1; CDR3: CASSEWLAGSTDTQYF
J: TRBJ1-4; V: TRBV19; CDR3: CASSQGTELFF
J: TRBJ2-5; V: TRBV7-2; CDR3: CASSPSWTSGQETQYF
J: TRBJ1-1; V: TRBV7-9; CDR3: CASSTGIMNTEAFF
J: TRBJ1-1; V: TRBV6-2/TRBV6-3; CDR3: CASSPPGGYEAFF
J: TRBJ1-3; V: TRBV20-1; CDR3: CSATTGYTIYF
J: TRBJ2-3; V: TRBV4-1; CDR3: CASNGSPVAGGSTDTQYF
J: TRBJ1-2; V: TRBV6-5; CDR3: CASSQRTEGYGYTF
J: TRBJ1-2; V: TRBV5-1; CDR3: CASSFTRVSGYTF
J: TRBJ2-3; V: TRBV7-8; CDR3: CASSPGGAGGPIDTQYF
J: TRBJ2-1; V: TRBV7-3; CDR3: CASSRSGSSYNEQFF
J: TRBJ1-2; V: TRBV11-2; CDR3: CASSQGAGRYGYTF
J: TRBJ1-2; V: TRBV18; CDR3: CASSPPGSVGGYTF
J: TRBJ2-5; V: TRBV18; CDR3: CASSPPEDRGETQYF
J: TRBJ1-5; V: TRBV6-5; CDR3: CASGGTVSNQPQHF
J: TRBJ2-7; V: TRBV7-9; CDR3: CASSLWDEQYF
J: TRBJ1-2; V: TRBV7-9; CDR3: CASSLAVRDYGYTF
J: TRBJ1-4; V: TRBV5-1; CDR3: CASSLNPGSEKLFF
J: TRBJ2-1; V: TRBV19; CDR3: CASSSQGVGYNEQFF
J: TRBJ2-1; V: TRBV7-2; CDR3: CASSLALSGLAGDGYNEQFF
J: TRBJ1-3; V: TRBV6-2/TRBV6-3; CDR3: CASSDRGGSGNTIYF
J: TRBJ2-3; V: TRBV3-1/TRBV3-2; CDR3: CASSQDYDTQYF
J: TRBJ2-1; V: TRBV9; CDR3: CASSGDWTYNEQFF
J: TRBJ2-7; V: TRBV20-1; CDR3: CSASRTYEQYF
J: TRBJ2-1; V: TRBV6-2/TRBV6-3; CDR3: CASSYGGWRGGLSEQFF
J: TRBJ1-1; V: TRBV6-5; CDR3: CASSHRGTEAFF
J: TRBJ2-7; V: TRBV7-9; CDR3: CASTPPGPGHYEQYF
J: TRBJ2-1; V: TRBV20-1; CDR3: CSAENEQFF
J: TRBJ2-7; V: TRBV7-9; CDR3: CASSRETGPYEQYF
J: TRBJ2-7; V: TRBV5-1; CDR3: CASSSLGQGTGEQYF